This T cell receptor beta chain was sequenced in a study of CD8 T cells in Susac syndrome. RNA, at about 0.5 to 1 ug, was reverse transcribed with random hexamers. Amplification of TCR beta CDR3 across 54 Vbeta and 13 Jbeta was performed with immunoSEQ multiplex PCR. From the immunoSEQ multiplex PCR reads, TCRdb called clonotypes with MiXCR, one entry per CDR3 protein. The sample shows fewer than 350,000 distinct CDR3 sequences, approximately 85% of them seen only once. Germline CDR1 SEHNR, CDR2 FQNEAQ (reference sequence). This CDR3 spans 12 amino acids. V shed 4 bases and J shed 9 bases, with 10 bases lying between them.

V usage is TRBV7-9 and J usage is TRBJ2-1, with D hard to call. Source material: CD8+ T cells from PBMCs. This TCR was sampled from a human donor with multiple sclerosis. The CDR3 sequence is CASSYGASEQFF. DNA for the CDR3: TGTGCCAGCAGCTACGGTGCAAGTGAGCAGTTCTTC. Drawing the rest from reference TRBV7-9 and TRBJ2-1, the complete variable domain is DTGVSQNPRHKITKRGQNVTFRCDPISEHNRLYWYRQTLGQGPEFLTYFQNEAQLEKSRLLSDRFSAERPKGSFSTLEIQRTEQGDSAMYLCASSYGASEQFFGPGTRLTVL.